Listed here is a single TCR beta chain. The sample belongs to a study of human T cells and chemical hapten exposure. Time point of the sample: pre-sensitization, week 0. As for treatment: therapeutic diphenylcyclopropenone sensitization with weekly scalp DPC. TCRdb reprocessed the RACE reads with MiXCR, giving one entry per CDR3 protein. The table lists 250,000 or so distinct CDR3 sequences, approximately 7.5% of them singletons, with about 1.2% in the top ten. The CDR3 is 15 residues long. J gave up 3 bases and V 2 bases, and 4 bases lay outside the gene matches. CDR1 and CDR2 (germline): MGHDK, SYGVNS.

Source: whole blood, taken in connection with sensitization to the hapten diphenylcyclopropenone (DPC). The chain links TRBV25-1 to TRBJ1-1; the match to TRBD1 covers 9 bases. The receptor comes from a man aged 18 to 30 with alopecia areata. Some clones in this sample may be carry-over from other donors' samples. DNA of the CDR3: TGTGCCAGCAGTGAAGGGACAGGGCGGGACACTGAAGCTTTCTTT. Translating it yields CASSEGTGRDTEAFF.